A single T cell receptor (beta chain) is shown here with its context. This record belongs to a study of cytomegalovirus exposure and HLA in healthy donors. Trimming left V 5 bases short and J 0 bases short, with 8 bases between. Germline loops: CDR1 MNHEY, CDR2 SVGAGI. The CDR3 is 14 amino acids. A multiplex PCR was run with 60 Vbeta primers and 13 Jbeta primers. Repertoires were generated with immunoSEQ multiplex PCR, while TCRdb's copy carries only in-frame clones and drops some. The data show around 110,000 clones, 70% to 80% seen once. Sequenced sample: PBMCs. The TCR comes from a man aged 25-40 years in good health and CMV-seropositive. The J gene is TRBJ1-3, the V gene TRBV6-5; D possibly corresponds to TRBD1 (5 bases). The CDR3 sequence: CASSRGDSGNTIYF. In nucleotides, the CDR3 is TGTGCCAGCAGTAGGGGTGACTCTGGAAACACCATATATTTT.